One and the same sample provided the 6 T cell receptor beta chains below, sequenced in a study of T cell responses to AZD1222 COVID-19 vaccine. Clones were read by immunoSEQ multiplex PCR, and TCRdb kept only the in-frame ones, dropping some. The sample carries 90,000 to 150,000 clones, 88% recorded once. The starting material was peripheral blood, obtained on day 0 of AZD1222 vaccination. The receptors were sampled from an adult in good health.

The chain combines TRBV18 with TRBJ1-1; D is possibly TRBD1 (5 bases). Germline loops: CDR1 KGHSH, CDR2 LQKENI. V was shortened by 3 bases and J by 4 bases, with 18 bases between the two germline ends. The CDR3 loop spans 16 amino acids. Here the CDR3 reads CASSPAGTSRGTEAFF. In DNA, the CDR3 is TGTGCCAGCTCACCTGCCGGGACTTCGCGGGGCACTGAAGCTTTCTTT.

V gene TRBV7-8 combines with J gene TRBJ1-2; D unresolved. The CDR3 is 13 residues long. Germline V gene lookup returns CDR1 SGHVS and CDR2 FQNEAQ. Between the trimmed V and J ends, which lost 4 bases and 8 bases, there was a span of 14 bases. The CDR3 spells CASSSTLPGGYTF. The CDR3 nucleotides read TGTGCCAGCAGCTCGACTTTACCCGGGGGCTACACCTTC.

This clone has a single count. The chain uses TRBV7-2 and TRBJ2-7, with 8 bases that match TRBD1. V trimming: 3 bases; J trimming: 3 bases; junction bases outside the gene matches: 10. The germline V gene has CDR1 SGHTA and CDR2 FQGNSA. CDR3 length equals 16 residues. The DNA of the CDR3 is TGTGCCAGCAGCTTCCTCCCCCCTGGACAGGGCTACGAGCAGTACTTC. This gives the protein CASSFLPPGQGYEQYF.

The rearrangement uses TRBV18 and TRBJ1-2; D unresolved. CDR3 length equals 14 residues. Germline V gene lookup returns CDR1 KGHSH and CDR2 LQKENI. V was shortened by 2 bases and J by 8 bases, with 15 bases between the two germline ends. In DNA, the CDR3 is TGTGCCAGCTCACCAGAGGAAAGAGGGAGCGGCTACACCTTC. Encoded protein: CASSPEERGSGYTF.

The V and J genes are TRBV6-2 or TRBV6-3 and TRBJ1-5, with D unresolved. This CDR3 is 13 amino acids long. Germline V gene sequence: CDR1 MNHEY, CDR2 SVGEGT. Trimming stripped 1 base from V and 5 bases from J, with 6 bases between. This CDR3 is CASSYFSYQPQHF. The CDR3 nucleotides read TGTGCCAGCAGTTACTTTTCCTATCAGCCCCAGCATTTT.

J is TRBJ2-7 and V is TRBV18; 10 bases agree with TRBD1. The CDR3 contains 14 residues. The J segment lost 5 bases and the V segment lost 5 bases, leaving 6 bases of the junction unmatched. From germline, CDR1 is KGHSH and CDR2 LQKENI. CDR3 region: CASSTSGTGDEQYF. CDR3 DNA: TGTGCCAGCTCAACGTCCGGGACAGGGGACGAGCAGTACTTC.